This T cell receptor beta chain was captured by sequencing in a study of blood T cell repertoires in COVID-19. The CDR3 runs to 17 residues. CDR1 and CDR2 (germline): SGDLS, YYNGEE. This clone was counted ten times or more. Relative to the germline gene, one junction end is altered; a read error may explain this. Other DNA sequences from this sample encode an identical CDR3 as well. The repertoire was sequenced with immunoSEQ multiplex PCR; TCRdb's copy has only in-frame clones and lacks some. The sample includes roughly 87,000 clones, around 72% of them seen just once. This TCR was recovered from an elderly woman with acute or convalescent COVID-19. Source material: peripheral blood. The V gene is TRBV9, the J gene TRBJ2-2, with 9 bases identical to TRBD2. The CDR3 nucleotides read TGTGCCAGCCGCGTAGCGGCGGGGGGGCCGTCATCCGGGGAGCTGTTTTTT. Its translation: CASRVAAGGPSSGELFF.